These T cell receptor beta chains were read from a single sample in a study of OX40 agonist ivuxolimab in advanced cancers. Data came from immunoSEQ multiplex PCR; TCRdb stores just in-frame clones and leaves some out. The table records about 73,000 clones, about 80% of them present only once. This sample comprised CD4+ or CD8+ T cells sorted from blood, obtained in a trial of the OX40 agonist ivuxolimab. Receptor source: an adult with an advanced solid tumor such as melanoma, head and neck, liver or kidney cancer. Both conserved end residues are part of each CDR3. Fields, in order: J gene, V gene, D gene, clone size, CDR3 protein, CDR3 DNA. The D gene is left open where the match is weak. Expanded clones get a size class; other rows say once, few or many, or leave the size out.

j_call: TRBJ1-6
v_call: TRBV2
d_call: .
clone_size: .
cdr3_aa: CASSEPGRYNSPLHF
cdr3_nt: TGTGCCAGCAGTGAACCGGGACGGTATAATTCACCCCTCCACTTT

j_call: TRBJ1-1
v_call: TRBV4-3
d_call: TRBD1
clone_size: .
cdr3_aa: CASSPRTGGNTEAFF
cdr3_nt: TGCGCCAGCAGCCCACGGACAGGGGGGAACACTGAAGCTTTCTTT

j_call: TRBJ1-5
v_call: TRBV19
d_call: .
clone_size: .
cdr3_aa: CASSIGLGQHYQPQHF
cdr3_nt: TGTGCCAGTAGTATAGGCCTTGGGCAACACTATCAGCCCCAGCATTTT

j_call: TRBJ1-3
v_call: TRBV30
d_call: .
clone_size: .
cdr3_aa: CAWSAWQRNTIYF
cdr3_nt: TGTGCCTGGAGTGCATGGCAGCGAAACACCATATATTTT

j_call: TRBJ2-3
v_call: TRBV14
d_call: .
clone_size: .
cdr3_aa: CASSQDMGAYFTDTQYF
cdr3_nt: TGTGCCAGCAGCCAAGATATGGGAGCCTATTTCACAGATACGCAGTATTTT

j_call: TRBJ2-5
v_call: TRBV9
d_call: TRBD1
clone_size: .
cdr3_aa: CASSDHRGRGETQYF
cdr3_nt: TGTGCCAGCAGCGATCACAGGGGGCGCGGGGAGACCCAGTACTTC

j_call: TRBJ2-3
v_call: TRBV4-3
d_call: TRBD2
clone_size: .
cdr3_aa: CASSQDWTSGRTDTQYF
cdr3_nt: TGCGCCAGCAGCCAAGATTGGACTAGCGGACGCACAGATACGCAGTATTTT

j_call: TRBJ1-6
v_call: TRBV6-1
d_call: .
clone_size: .
cdr3_aa: CASSENRFNSPLHF
cdr3_nt: TGTGCCAGCAGTGAAAATAGGTTTAATTCACCCCTCCACTTT

j_call: TRBJ2-3
v_call: TRBV11-2
d_call: TRBD2
clone_size: .
cdr3_aa: CASSGGSSGITDTQYF
cdr3_nt: TGTGCCAGCAGCGGGGGGTCTAGCGGGATTACAGATACGCAGTATTTT

j_call: TRBJ1-1
v_call: TRBV10-3
d_call: .
clone_size: .
cdr3_aa: CAISRDSQNTEAFF
cdr3_nt: TGTGCCATCAGTCGCGACAGCCAGAACACTGAAGCTTTCTTT

j_call: TRBJ1-3
v_call: TRBV19
d_call: .
clone_size: few
cdr3_aa: CASSPTGNTIYF
cdr3_nt: TGTGCCAGTAGTCCCACCGGAAACACCATATATTTT

j_call: TRBJ2-5
v_call: TRBV5-4
d_call: .
clone_size: .
cdr3_aa: CASSLTGAQETQYF
cdr3_nt: TGTGCCAGCAGCCTTACCGGGGCACAAGAGACCCAGTACTTC

j_call: TRBJ1-1
v_call: TRBV7-3
d_call: TRBD1
clone_size: .
cdr3_aa: CASSRQGITEAFF
cdr3_nt: TGTGCCAGCAGCCGACAGGGGATCACTGAAGCTTTCTTT

j_call: TRBJ2-1
v_call: TRBV9
d_call: .
clone_size: medium-sized
cdr3_aa: CASSVVGSSYNEQFF
cdr3_nt: TGTGCCAGCAGCGTAGTGGGGAGCTCCTACAATGAGCAGTTCTTC

j_call: TRBJ2-7
v_call: TRBV30
d_call: TRBD2
clone_size: .
cdr3_aa: CAASGRAGRAYEQYF
cdr3_nt: TGTGCCGCCAGCGGGAGGGCCGGAAGAGCATACGAGCAGTACTTC

j_call: TRBJ2-3
v_call: TRBV29-1
d_call: .
clone_size: .
cdr3_aa: CSVEVEKAGTDTQYF
cdr3_nt: TGCAGCGTTGAAGTAGAAAAGGCAGGCACAGATACGCAGTATTTT

j_call: TRBJ1-6
v_call: TRBV9
d_call: TRBD1
clone_size: .
cdr3_aa: CASSTGQDPSSYNSPLHF
cdr3_nt: TGTGCCAGCAGCACCGGACAGGACCCCAGCTCCTATAATTCACCCCTCCACTTT

j_call: TRBJ1-3
v_call: TRBV13
d_call: .
clone_size: .
cdr3_aa: CASSIRQTSGNTIYF
cdr3_nt: TGTGCCAGCAGCATACGACAGACGTCTGGAAACACCATATATTTT

j_call: TRBJ2-2
v_call: TRBV30
d_call: .
clone_size: .
cdr3_aa: CAWSESNTGELFF
cdr3_nt: TGTGCCTGGAGTGAATCGAACACCGGGGAGCTGTTTTTT

j_call: TRBJ2-7
v_call: TRBV19
d_call: TRBD1
clone_size: .
cdr3_aa: CASRHTGAQTSYEQYF
cdr3_nt: TGTGCCAGTAGGCACACAGGGGCTCAGACCTCCTACGAGCAGTACTTC

j_call: TRBJ1-5
v_call: TRBV11-3
d_call: .
clone_size: .
cdr3_aa: CASSLDRSWGQPQHF
cdr3_nt: TGTGCCAGCAGCTTAGATAGGTCGTGGGGTCAGCCCCAGCATTTT

j_call: TRBJ1-3
v_call: TRBV30
d_call: .
clone_size: .
cdr3_aa: CAWSPTGNTIYF
cdr3_nt: TGTGCCTGGAGTCCGACCGGAAACACCATATATTTT

j_call: TRBJ1-2
v_call: TRBV29-1
d_call: .
clone_size: .
cdr3_aa: CSVRRDVGTGGYTF
cdr3_nt: TGCAGCGTGCGTCGGGACGTCGGTACGGGGGGCTACACCTTC

j_call: TRBJ2-7
v_call: TRBV11-3
d_call: TRBD1
clone_size: once
cdr3_aa: CASSSWDRGSYEQYF
cdr3_nt: TGTGCCAGCAGCTCGTGGGACAGGGGTTCCTACGAGCAGTACTTC

j_call: TRBJ1-5
v_call: TRBV2
d_call: TRBD1
clone_size: .
cdr3_aa: CASSDGTGGKNQPQHF
cdr3_nt: TGTGCCAGCAGTGATGGGACAGGGGGCAAAAATCAGCCCCAGCATTTT

j_call: TRBJ1-1
v_call: TRBV18
d_call: TRBD1
clone_size: .
cdr3_aa: CASSPNRGGTEAFF
cdr3_nt: TGTGCCAGCTCACCAAACAGGGGTGGCACTGAAGCTTTCTTT

j_call: TRBJ2-6
v_call: TRBV6-1
d_call: .
clone_size: .
cdr3_aa: CASSVAGAGANVLTF
cdr3_nt: TGTGCCAGCAGTGTAGCAGGGGCCGGGGCCAACGTCCTGACTTTC

j_call: TRBJ2-5
v_call: TRBV27
d_call: TRBD1
clone_size: .
cdr3_aa: CASSLRPTASRGRETQYF
cdr3_nt: TGTGCCAGCAGTTTAAGGCCGACCGCCTCCAGGGGGCGAGAGACCCAGTACTTC

j_call: TRBJ2-2
v_call: TRBV6-4
d_call: TRBD2
clone_size: .
cdr3_aa: CASRREEAGELFF
cdr3_nt: TGTGCCAGCCGTCGGGAGGAGGCCGGGGAGCTGTTTTTT

j_call: TRBJ1-1
v_call: TRBV25-1
d_call: .
clone_size: .
cdr3_aa: CASRAKGTEAFF
cdr3_nt: TGTGCCAGCAGAGCCAAGGGGACTGAAGCTTTCTTT

j_call: TRBJ2-3
v_call: TRBV4-1
d_call: TRBD2
clone_size: .
cdr3_aa: CASSQGGPSGNPGWADTQYF
cdr3_nt: TGCGCCAGCAGCCAAGGCGGTCCTAGCGGGAACCCCGGTTGGGCAGATACGCAGTATTTT

j_call: TRBJ2-7
v_call: TRBV7-9
d_call: TRBD1
clone_size: .
cdr3_aa: CASSFGQGLREQYF
cdr3_nt: TGTGCCAGCAGCTTCGGACAGGGGTTGAGGGAGCAGTACTTC

j_call: TRBJ2-2
v_call: TRBV7-6
d_call: TRBD2
clone_size: .
cdr3_aa: CASSPSPTSGGANTGELFF
cdr3_nt: TGTGCCAGCAGCCCCAGCCCGACTAGCGGGGGGGCGAACACCGGGGAGCTGTTTTTT

j_call: TRBJ1-3
v_call: TRBV18
d_call: TRBD1
clone_size: .
cdr3_aa: CASSTPQGATGNTIYF
cdr3_nt: TGTGCCAGCTCCACCCCCCAGGGGGCGACTGGAAACACCATATATTTT

j_call: TRBJ1-6
v_call: TRBV19
d_call: .
clone_size: .
cdr3_aa: CASTPQGFMENSPLHF
cdr3_nt: TGTGCCAGTACCCCCCAGGGGTTCATGGAGAATTCACCCCTCCACTTT

j_call: TRBJ2-3
v_call: TRBV5-5
d_call: TRBD2
clone_size: .
cdr3_aa: CASSVTSGRSTDTQYF
cdr3_nt: TGTGCCAGCAGCGTAACTAGCGGCCGTAGCACAGATACGCAGTATTTT

j_call: TRBJ1-2
v_call: TRBV29-1
d_call: .
clone_size: .
cdr3_aa: CSSGGGVDGYTF
cdr3_nt: TGCAGCTCCGGAGGGGGGGTCGATGGCTACACCTTC

j_call: TRBJ2-1
v_call: TRBV4-3
d_call: TRBD2
clone_size: once
cdr3_aa: CASSQELAGYVAEQFF
cdr3_nt: TGCGCCAGCAGCCAAGAATTAGCGGGGTATGTCGCTGAGCAGTTCTTC

j_call: TRBJ2-2
v_call: TRBV19
d_call: .
clone_size: .
cdr3_aa: CASSIDRANTGELFF
cdr3_nt: TGTGCCAGTAGTATAGACAGGGCGAACACCGGGGAGCTGTTTTTT

j_call: TRBJ1-1
v_call: TRBV6-5
d_call: .
clone_size: .
cdr3_aa: CASSKGTEAFF
cdr3_nt: TGTGCCAGCAGCAAGGGGACTGAAGCTTTCTTT

j_call: TRBJ2-1
v_call: TRBV9
d_call: .
clone_size: .
cdr3_aa: CASSARGESYNEQFF
cdr3_nt: TGTGCCAGCAGCGCGAGGGGGGAGAGCTACAATGAGCAGTTCTTC

j_call: TRBJ2-5
v_call: TRBV18
d_call: TRBD1
clone_size: .
cdr3_aa: CASSAQGAGQETQYF
cdr3_nt: TGTGCCAGCTCGGCTCAGGGGGCTGGACAAGAGACCCAGTACTTC

j_call: TRBJ2-2
v_call: TRBV18
d_call: .
clone_size: once
cdr3_aa: CASSPVNTGELFF
cdr3_nt: TGTGCCAGCTCACCAGTGAACACCGGGGAGCTGTTTTTT

j_call: TRBJ1-3
v_call: TRBV5-1
d_call: TRBD1
clone_size: .
cdr3_aa: CASTPGQGLSGNTIYF
cdr3_nt: TGCGCCAGCACCCCGGGACAGGGTTTATCCGGAAACACCATATATTTT

j_call: TRBJ1-3
v_call: TRBV19
d_call: .
clone_size: .
cdr3_aa: CASKKFRVGAGNTIYF
cdr3_nt: TGTGCCAGTAAAAAGTTTAGAGTTGGTGCTGGAAACACCATATATTTT